These 7 T cell receptor beta chains came from one sample sequenced in a study of a mutant IDH1 vaccine in newly diagnosed glioma. Time point reported: week 5, during vaccination. In the vaccine, a single dose held 300 ug of the mutant IDH1 20-mer peptide, along with topical imiquimod. These receptors lack a known antigen. Assay: immunoSEQ multiplex PCR; the TCRdb copy retains only in-frame clones and omits some. The data show over 9,000 clones, with roughly 87% seen just once and about 5.9% held by the top ten. The material was PBMCs, obtained from a glioma patient whose treatment included an IDH1 peptide vaccine. The receptors come from a middle-aged woman with glioma. Some clones in this sample may be carry-over from other donors' samples.

V and J are TRBV29-1 and TRBJ1-5, with unresolved D. The CDR3 loop spans 11 amino acids. Trimming pared 4 bases from V and 10 bases from J, leaving 11 bases between. Germline loops: CDR1 SQVTM, CDR2 ANQGSEA. The CDR3 sequence: CSVGTSRPQHF. CDR3 nucleotide sequence: TGCAGCGTTGGAACGTCCCGACCCCAGCATTTT.

Regarding this clone: One junction end does not reproduce the germline sequence, and a read error may be involved. The CDR3 DNA follows: TGTGCCAGCAGTGGACAGGGGGTTACTTATTCCCGTCACTTC. This translates into CASSGQGVTYSRHF. The rearrangement links TRBV2 to TRBJ2-7; 9 bases are shared with TRBD1. The germline V gene encodes CDR1 SNHLY and CDR2 FYNNEI. The CDR3 consists of 14 residues.

This clone was recorded only once. The V call is TRBV12-5, the J call TRBJ1-2; 8 nucleotides match TRBD1. Germline V CDR1 and CDR2: LGHNT, FRNRAP. The trim removed 3 bases at V and 4 bases at J, leaving 7 bases unmatched. The CDR3 extends over 15 amino acids. CDR3 amino acids: CASGFTVDRVYGYTF. The CDR3 bases are TGTGCTAGTGGTTTCACCGTGGACAGGGTCTATGGCTACACCTTC.

This chain links TRBV12-5 with TRBJ1-5; D remains unclear. Germline values: CDR1 LGHNT, CDR2 FRNRAP. The CDR3 runs to 15 residues. The V gene lost 5 bases and the J gene lost 1 base, with 12 bases spanning the gap. CDR3 coding DNA: TGTGCTAGTGGTCTTTACGGACTCAGCAATCAGCCCCAGCATTTT. Encoded protein: CASGLYGLSNQPQHF.

The chain couples TRBV27 to TRBJ1-5; the D gene is possibly TRBD1 (6 bases). The germline V gene has CDR1 MNHEY and CDR2 SMNVEV (reference sequence). The CDR3 is 15 residues long. Trimming removed 7 bases at V and 5 bases at J, with 18 bases between. CDR3 region: CASTLRGGGDQPQHF. The CDR3 region has the DNA TGTGCCAGCACACTAAGAGGGGGGGGAGATCAGCCCCAGCATTTT.

The J gene is TRBJ1-1, the V gene TRBV27, with D uncertain. The V gene lost 4 bases and the J gene lost 5 bases, with 17 bases spanning the gap. This CDR3 is built from 15 residues. Germline V lookup: CDR1 MNHEY, CDR2 SMNVEV (reference sequence). The CDR3 bases are TGTGCCAGCAGTTCTATTCCGCTCCGAGGAACTGAAGCTTTCTTT. This codes for CASSSIPLRGTEAFF.

The V call is TRBV5-6, the J call TRBJ1-1; 8 positions agree with TRBD1. The ends lost 2 bases at V and 1 base at J; junction bases unmatched: 4. The CDR3 is 15 residues long. Germline CDR1 reads SGHDT; CDR2 reads YYEEEE. The CDR3 DNA reads as TGTGCCAGCAGCTTTTACGGGACAGGGAACACTGAAGCTTTCTTT. Translating gives CASSFYGTGNTEAFF.